This passage covers 26 T cell receptor beta chains from one sample sequenced in a study of patients and donors after allogeneic stem cell transplantation (dated by TCRdb to the early 2020s). Library creation used RT-PCR. TCRdb shows the sequencer as NextSeq 550. In-frame beta chains were kept once TCRdb had trimmed the public reads at Q25 with fastp and called clones with MiXCR. Identical CDR3 proteins give one entry, which carries the most common genes and DNA. Within this sample are about 960,000 distinct CDR3 sequences, with more than 15% of them counted one time only. Roughly 6.4% of the sample is taken by the ten largest. Sequenced input: blood, either unsorted or a sorted T cell fraction (not recorded which). All receptors come from a human donor who was either an allogeneic HSCT recipient or a stem cell or donor lymphocyte infusion donor (not recorded which). It is not recorded whose cells these are; they may come from a transplant donor.

The V and J genes are TRBV20-1 and TRBJ2-1; D unresolved. Germline assignment: CDR1 DFQATT and CDR2 SNEGSKA (reference sequence). The CDR3 extends over 15 amino acids. Trimming shortened V by 3 bases and J by 0 bases, and 12 bases separated the two germline ends. This CDR3 is CSARSRVSSYNEQFF. In DNA, the CDR3 is TGCAGTGCTAGGTCCCGGGTGAGCTCCTACAATGAGCAGTTCTTC.

To note about this clonotype: Its ends do not fully match the called genes, so a read error is possible. The chain uses TRBV3-1 and TRBJ1-4; unclear D gene. CDR1 and CDR2 (germline): LGHDT, YNNKEL (reference sequence). There are 14 residues in the CDR3. CDR3 amino acids: CASSQDGLPGSCVF. CDR3 DNA: TGTGCCAGCAGCCAAGATGGCCTCCCGGGGTCGTGCGTATTT. Full variable domain (outside the CDR3, taken from reference TRBV3-1 and TRBJ1-4): DTAVSQTPKYLVTQMGNDKSIKCEQNLGHDTMYWYKQDSKKFLKIMFSYNNKELIINETVPNRFSPKSPDKAHLNLHINSLELGDSAVYFCASSQDGLPGSCVFGSGTQLSVL.

The chain links TRBV14 to TRBJ2-1; 12 bases fit TRBD2. With V trimmed by 3 bases and J by 3 bases, 9 bases remained unmatched. Germline lookup yields CDR1 SGHDN and CDR2 FVKESK. The CDR3 consists of 18 residues. The CDR3 DNA is TGTGCCAGCAGCCACAGAACCCTAGCGGGAGGGGTCTACAATGAGCAGTTCTTC. Residues: CASSHRTLAGGVYNEQFF. Together with reference TRBV14 and TRBJ2-1, the CDR3 gives the full variable domain: EAGVTQFPSHSVIEKGQTVTLRCDPISGHDNLYWYRRVMGKEIKFLLHFVKESKQDESGMPNNRFLAERTGGTYSTLKVQPAELEDSGVYFCASSHRTLAGGVYNEQFFGPGTRLTVL.

This clonotype appeared a few times. The chain is built from TRBV5-6 and TRBJ2-7; 8 bases fit TRBD1. The CDR3 runs 15 residues. CDR1 is SGHDT, CDR2 YYEEEE, per germline. With V trimmed by 4 bases and J by 4 bases, 10 bases remained unmatched. The CDR3 is CASSRWTGNRYEQYF. In DNA form, the CDR3 reads TGTGCCAGCAGCCGCTGGACAGGGAATAGGTACGAGCAGTACTTC.

This chain links TRBV9 with TRBJ2-7; tentatively, D is TRBD2 (6 bases). Per the germline V gene, CDR1 is SGDLS and CDR2 is YYNGEE. V was clipped by 0 bases and J by 2 bases, with 12 bases between them. This CDR3 contains 15 residues. The CDR3 DNA reads as TGTGCCAGCAGCGTAGTTTCTAGCGCCCCCTACGAGCAGTACTTC. Translation: CASSVVSSAPYEQYF.

This chain uses TRBV11-2 with TRBJ2-2; D remains ambiguous. The CDR3 sequence is 14 residues long. The V end lost 5 bases, the J end lost 6 bases, and 13 bases lay between the germline ends. The germline CDR1 and CDR2 sequences are SGHAT and FQNNGV. CDR3 region: CASSPPAGAGELFF. DNA of the CDR3: TGTGCCAGCAGCCCCCCGGCAGGTGCCGGGGAGCTGTTTTTT.

This clonotype was seen a handful of times. The chain has TRBV12-3 or TRBV12-4 and TRBJ1-4; 9 bases are a match to TRBD1. V dropped 6 bases and J dropped 3; count of bases not matched to a gene: 5. The CDR3 is made up of 15 amino acids. CDR3 sequence reads: CASRRRQGANEKLFF. CDR3 nucleotide sequence: TGTGCCAGCAGAAGACGACAGGGGGCTAATGAAAAACTGTTTTTT.

This clonotype was observed a handful of times. The chain is built from TRBV20-1 and TRBJ2-7; D remains ambiguous. CDR1 and CDR2 from the germline V gene are DFQATT and SNEGSKA (reference sequence). V lost 4 bases and J 6 bases, leaving 7 bases between the germline ends. This CDR3 contains 10 residues. As DNA, the CDR3 is TGCAGTGCTAACCTCGGCGAGCAGTACTTC. This codes for CSANLGEQYF.

The chain recombines TRBV6-5 with TRBJ2-1; D remains unclear. Germline loops: CDR1 MNHEY, CDR2 SVGAGI. The CDR3 is 11 amino acids. V lost 2 bases and J 15 bases, leaving 11 bases between the germline ends. CDR3 DNA: TGTGCCAGCAGTTACGTAGGGCGGACGTTCTTC. This translates into CASSYVGRTFF.

In its sample, this clonotype was seen many times. V is TRBV6-1 and J is TRBJ1-3; D unclear. The V gene lost 7 bases and the J gene lost 0 bases, with 10 bases spanning the gap. The length of the CDR3 is 14 residues. Germline V gene sequence: CDR1 MNHNS, CDR2 SASEGT. The CDR3 reads CASNTVNSGNTIYF. CDR3 sequence (DNA): TGTGCCAGCAATACTGTAAACTCTGGAAACACCATATATTTT.

This clonotype was observed a handful of times. The chain joins TRBV10-3 to TRBJ2-6, with 7 bases identical to TRBD2. CDR3 length: 17 residues. Germline V lookup: CDR1 ENHRY, CDR2 SYGVKD. J lost 0 bases, V lost 4 bases, and 6 bases had no gene match. The CDR3: CAISGSSGSSGANVLTF. For the CDR3, the DNA is TGTGCCATCAGTGGATCTAGCGGTTCCTCTGGGGCCAACGTCCTGACTTTC.

This clonotype came up a few times. The chain recombines TRBV18 with TRBJ1-3; D might be TRBD1 (5 bases). There are 16 residues in the CDR3. V was shortened by 3 bases and J by 2 bases, with 14 bases between the two germline ends. Germline CDR1 reads KGHSH; CDR2 reads LQKENI. This chain's CDR3 is CASSPREGLTGNTIYF. CDR3 nucleotides: TGTGCCAGCTCACCGAGGGAGGGGTTGACTGGAAACACCATATATTTT.

The table lists this clonotype with a few counts. CDR3: CASSRDGDYEQYF. CDR3 nucleotides: TGCGCCAGCAGCCGGGACGGGGACTACGAGCAGTACTTC. The chain uses TRBV5-1 and TRBJ2-7; D is possibly TRBD1 or TRBD2 (5 bases each). The CDR3 is 13 amino acids. Germline V gives CDR1 SGHRS, CDR2 YFSETQ. Trimming took 4 bases from V and 3 from J, leaving 11 bases between them.

This chain links TRBV2 with TRBJ2-3, with D perhaps TRBD1 or TRBD2 (5 bases each). Germline assignment: CDR1 SNHLY and CDR2 FYNNEI. V was cut by 8 bases and J by 10 bases, with 25 bases left in between. This CDR3 is built from 15 residues. CDR3 bases: TGTGCCAGCCGTACTGGGACCAACCAGGGAAGTTCGCAGTATTTT. It yields the protein CASRTGTNQGSSQYF.

The table lists this clonotype with a few counts. This chain joins TRBV29-1 and TRBJ2-3; D unclear. V was cut by 5 bases and J by 5 bases, with 11 bases left in between. CDR3 length equals 12 residues. Germline CDR1 and CDR2: SQVTM and ANQGSEA. The CDR3 region is CSVRPSKDTQYF. Here the CDR3 DNA reads TGCAGCGTTCGCCCCTCGAAAGATACGCAGTATTTT.

The chain recombines TRBV7-3 with TRBJ2-6, with a weak D call TRBD1 (7 bases). V shed 3 bases and J shed 1 base, with 13 bases lying between them. CDR3 size: 17 residues. CDR1 and CDR2 (germline): SGHTA, FQGTGA. CDR3 bases: TGTGCCAGCAGCTTCAGGGCAGGGGGGTCTGGGGCCAACGTCCTGACTTTC. This encodes CASSFRAGGSGANVLTF.

This sequence joins TRBV9 and TRBJ2-1; 8 nucleotides line up with TRBD1. The ends lost 2 bases at V and 7 bases at J; junction bases unmatched: 8. The germline V gene has CDR1 SGDLS and CDR2 YYNGEE. The CDR3 extends over 15 amino acids. The CDR3 sequence is CASSVSGTGGNEQFF. In DNA form, the CDR3 reads TGTGCCAGCAGCGTTTCCGGGACAGGCGGTAATGAGCAGTTCTTC.

The CDR3 nucleotides read TGTGCCAGCAGTCGTGGGACCCGCCACATTCAGTACTTC. Its translation: CASSRGTRHIQYF. The chain couples TRBV6-2 or TRBV6-3 to TRBJ2-4; D tentatively reads TRBD1 or TRBD2 (5 bases each). The CDR3 spans 13 residues. With 5 bases removed from V and 8 bases from J, the gap between germline ends came to 13 bases. Germline CDR1 MNHEY, CDR2 SVGEGT.

Ten or more counts support this clonotype. V gene TRBV2 combines with J gene TRBJ2-7; TRBD2 agrees at 13 bases. This CDR3 is 15 amino acids long. Trimming removed 8 bases from V and 2 bases from J; junction bases left unmatched: 6. CDR1 and CDR2 (germline): SNHLY, FYNNEI. The CDR3 DNA is TGTGCCAGCTCCAAAGGGACTAGCGGGACCTACGAGCAGTACTTC. Translation: CASSKGTSGTYEQYF.

V is TRBV7-2 and J is TRBJ2-1; the D gene could be TRBD1 or TRBD2 (5 bases each). CDR1 and CDR2 (germline): SGHTA, FQGNSA. The length of the CDR3 is 16 residues. V shed 5 bases and J shed 8 bases, with 22 bases lying between them. DNA for the CDR3: TGTGCCAGCAGCCCAACCCCCCGGGACCCTGCCCATGAGCAGTTCTTC. Amino acids: CASSPTPRDPAHEQFF. Full variable domain (missing parts from reference TRBV7-2 and TRBJ2-1): GAGVSQSPSNKVTEKGKDVELRCDPISGHTALYWYRQSLGQGLEFLIYFQGNSAPDKSGLPSDRFSAERTGGSVSTLTIQRTQQEDSAVYLCASSPTPRDPAHEQFFGPGTRLTVL.

This chain uses TRBV30 with TRBJ2-4, with 7 bases fitting TRBD2. This CDR3 is built from 14 residues. Per germline, CDR1 GTSNPN and CDR2 SVGIG (reference sequence). Trimming took 1 base from V and 2 from J; bases not matched to a gene: 2. The CDR3 region has the DNA TGTGCCTGGAGTGGGCGGGGGACCAAAAACATTCAGTACTTC. Its translation: CAWSGRGTKNIQYF.

This clonotype occurred many times. The chain couples TRBV12-3 or TRBV12-4 to TRBJ2-7, with TRBD1 identical over 8 bases. After removal of 7 bases from V and 5 bases from J, the junction contained 7 bases not matched to a gene. This CDR3 region has 13 residues. As DNA, the CDR3 is TGTGCCAGCACCCTTCAGGGGGCCAACGAGCAGTACTTC. Translating it yields CASTLQGANEQYF.

In regard to this clonotype: The junction shows a germline mismatch at one end, possibly a read error. V is TRBV7-2 and J is TRBJ2-3; TRBD2 aligns across 8 bases. This CDR3 region has 17 residues. CDR1 and CDR2 from the germline V gene are SGHTA and FQGNSA. The CDR3 sequence is CASSPPSAGAITDTQYF. In DNA form, the CDR3 reads TGTGCTAGCAGCCCGCCTTCAGCGGGGGCCATCACAGATACGCAGTATTTT.

This clonotype was observed a few times. CDR3 coding DNA: TGTGCCAGCAGTTTATTCTGGGGAAATAGCGAGCAGTACTTC. This sequence encodes CASSLFWGNSEQYF. The chain combines TRBV27 with TRBJ2-7; the D is unclear. The germline V gene encodes CDR1 MNHEY and CDR2 SMNVEV (reference sequence). With 1 base removed from V and 6 bases from J, the gap between germline ends came to 13 bases. The CDR3 sequence is 14 residues long.

This clonotype came up a few times. V gene TRBV7-7 combines with J gene TRBJ2-7; perhaps TRBD2 as D (6 bases). Germline V lookup: CDR1 SSHAT, CDR2 FNYEAQ (reference sequence). Deletions cut 6 bases from V and 3 bases from J, with 12 bases between. This CDR3 is 13 amino acids long. In DNA form, the CDR3 reads TGTGCCAGCAGTTTTCGGGACTGCTACGAGCAGTACTTC. Amino acid sequence: CASSFRDCYEQYF.

V is TRBV20-1 and J is TRBJ2-2, with D hard to call. Germline CDR1 DFQATT, CDR2 SNEGSKA (reference sequence). Trimming took off 2 bases at V and 9 bases at J, with 7 bases between the two ends. This CDR3 is built from 11 residues. This CDR3 reads CSARLIRELFF. The CDR3 DNA reads as TGCAGTGCTAGACTAATCCGGGAGCTGTTTTTT.